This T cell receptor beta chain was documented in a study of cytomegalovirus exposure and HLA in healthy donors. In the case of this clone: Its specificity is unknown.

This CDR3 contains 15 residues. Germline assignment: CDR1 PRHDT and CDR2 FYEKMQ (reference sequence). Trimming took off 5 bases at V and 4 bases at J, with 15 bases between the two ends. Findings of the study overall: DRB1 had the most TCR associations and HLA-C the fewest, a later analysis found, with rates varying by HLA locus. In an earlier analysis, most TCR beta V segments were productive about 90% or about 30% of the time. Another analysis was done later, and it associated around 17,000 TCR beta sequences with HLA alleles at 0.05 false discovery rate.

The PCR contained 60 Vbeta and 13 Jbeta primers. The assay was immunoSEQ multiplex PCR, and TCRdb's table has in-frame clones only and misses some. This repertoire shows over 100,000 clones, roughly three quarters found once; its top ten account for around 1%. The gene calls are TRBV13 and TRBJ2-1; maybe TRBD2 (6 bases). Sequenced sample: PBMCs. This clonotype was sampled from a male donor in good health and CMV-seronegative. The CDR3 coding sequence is TGTGCCAGCAGCCGTGGGGGAGGTGGATACAATGAGCAGTTCTTC. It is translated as CASSRGGGGYNEQFF.